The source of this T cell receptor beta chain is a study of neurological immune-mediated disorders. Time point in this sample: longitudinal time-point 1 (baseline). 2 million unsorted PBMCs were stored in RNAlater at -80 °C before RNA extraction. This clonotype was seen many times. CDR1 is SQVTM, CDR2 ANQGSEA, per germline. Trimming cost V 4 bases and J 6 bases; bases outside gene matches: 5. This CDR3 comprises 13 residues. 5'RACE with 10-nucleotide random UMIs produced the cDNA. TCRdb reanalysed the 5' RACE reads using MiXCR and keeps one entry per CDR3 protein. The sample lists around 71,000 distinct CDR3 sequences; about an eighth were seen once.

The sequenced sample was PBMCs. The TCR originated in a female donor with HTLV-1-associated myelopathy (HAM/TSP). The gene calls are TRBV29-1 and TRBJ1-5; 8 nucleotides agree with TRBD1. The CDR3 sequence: CSVGRGQGQPQHF. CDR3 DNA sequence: TGCAGCGTTGGCAGGGGGCAGGGTCAGCCCCAGCATTTT.